This T cell receptor (beta chain) was captured in a study of post-analysis software for immune sequencing data. This CDR3 is 13 amino acids long. The germline gives CDR1 SEHNR, CDR2 FQNEAQ (reference sequence). Trimming left V 0 bases short and J 6 bases short, with 9 bases between. This clonotype appeared a few times. Its antigen is unknown. Broader study findings: The five TRBV segments detected at higher frequency in patients than in controls included TRBV5-6, TRBV5-1 and TRBV20-1.

Unique molecular identifiers were carried by the TCR beta cDNA libraries. Using its own MiXCR run on the PCR reads, TCRdb lists one record per CDR3 protein. This table has about 680,000 distinct CDR3 sequences, over 45% appearing once. The V call is TRBV7-9, the J call TRBJ2-7; a weak D match, TRBD2 (5 bases). The source of this sequence is a girl under 10 years old with multiple sclerosis. Sequences were obtained from blood. CDR3 protein: CASSLAEGVEQYF. CDR3 nucleotides: TGTGCCAGCAGCTTAGCAGAGGGAGTCGAGCAGTACTTC.